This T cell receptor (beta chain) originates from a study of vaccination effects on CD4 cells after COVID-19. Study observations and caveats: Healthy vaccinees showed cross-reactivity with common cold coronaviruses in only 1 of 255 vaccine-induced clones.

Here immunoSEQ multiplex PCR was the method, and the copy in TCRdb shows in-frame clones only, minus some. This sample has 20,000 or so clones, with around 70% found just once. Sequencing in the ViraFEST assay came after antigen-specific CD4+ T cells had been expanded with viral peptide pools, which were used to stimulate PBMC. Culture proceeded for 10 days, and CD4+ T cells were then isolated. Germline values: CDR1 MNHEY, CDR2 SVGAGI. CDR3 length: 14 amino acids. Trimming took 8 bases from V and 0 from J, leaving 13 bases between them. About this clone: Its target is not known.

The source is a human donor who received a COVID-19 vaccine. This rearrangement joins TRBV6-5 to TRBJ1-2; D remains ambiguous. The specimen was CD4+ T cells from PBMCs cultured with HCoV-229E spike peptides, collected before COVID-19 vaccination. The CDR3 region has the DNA TGTGCCAGCGCGGTAGTGCCAGCTAACTATGGCTACACCTTC. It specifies CASAVVPANYGYTF.